These 15 T cell receptor beta chains were sequenced from one sample in a study of blood T cell repertoires in COVID-19. Measured with immunoSEQ multiplex PCR; TCRdb has only the in-frame clones, and not every one. Among roughly 350,000 clones, 85% to 90% were seen once, and the ten largest hold roughly 6.6%. Sample: peripheral blood. The receptors come from a woman in her sixties or seventies with COVID-19, enrolled during active disease.

The J gene is TRBJ2-2, the V gene TRBV5-4; 9 bases are a match to TRBD2. The CDR3 contains 15 residues. Germline-derived CDR1 and CDR2 are SGHNT and YYREEE (reference sequence). V shed 1 base and J 6 bases; nucleotides not matched to a gene: 4. The CDR3 DNA is TGTGCCAGCAGCTTGTGGCTAGCGGGGCCCGGGGAGCTGTTTTTT. Its protein is CASSLWLAGPGELFF. Full variable domain (outside the CDR3, taken from reference TRBV5-4 and TRBJ2-2): ETGVTQSPTHLIKTRGQQVTLRCSSQSGHNTVSWYQQALGQGPQFIFQYYREEENGRGNFPPRFSGLQFPNYSSELNVNALELDDSALYLCASSLWLAGPGELFFGEGSRLTVL.

The V call is TRBV29-1, the J call TRBJ1-6; D perhaps matches TRBD1 (6 bases). Per germline, CDR1 SQVTM and CDR2 ANQGSEA. This CDR3 comprises 13 residues. V was shortened by 4 bases and J by 5 bases, with 9 bases between the two germline ends. The CDR3 bases are TGCAGCGTTGCGGCAGGGGATAATTCACCCCTCCACTTT. Its protein is CSVAAGDNSPLHF.

As for this clone: This sample includes further DNA sequences coding for the same CDR3. The CDR3 sequence is CASSSGTDYGYTF. As DNA, the CDR3 is TGTGCCAGCAGCTCCGGGACAGACTATGGCTACACCTTC. V usage is TRBV28 and J usage is TRBJ1-2; 7 bases line up with TRBD1. With 6 bases clipped from V and 3 bases from J, the junction kept 4 bases outside the gene matches. CDR3 length: 13 residues. CDR1 and CDR2 (germline): MDHEN, SYDVKM.

This clone was observed a handful of times. The chain couples TRBV3-1 (or the pseudogene TRBV3-2) to TRBJ2-2; D perhaps matches TRBD2 (6 bases). Germline loops: CDR1 LGHDT, CDR2 YNNKEL (reference sequence). The CDR3 extends over 14 amino acids. V lost 11 bases to trimming and J lost 0 bases, with 13 bases between them. CDR3 residues: CASLGGANTGELFF. In DNA form, the CDR3 reads TGTGCCTCACTCGGCGGGGCGAACACCGGGGAGCTGTTTTTT.

The rearrangement uses TRBV10-3 and TRBJ2-7, with 8 bases aligning to TRBD1. CDR3 length: 14 amino acids. CDR1 and CDR2 from the germline V gene are ENHRY and SYGVKD. The V segment lost 0 bases and the J segment 9 bases; nucleotides outside the gene matches: 7. DNA of the CDR3: TGTGCCATCAGTGAGTCGGACAGGGTGGCCGGGCAGTACTTC. Its translation is CAISESDRVAGQYF.

The gene calls are TRBV5-1 and TRBJ2-5, with unresolved D. The CDR3 runs 13 residues. Between the trimmed V and J ends, which lost 4 bases and 2 bases, there was a span of 9 bases. Germline V gene lookup returns CDR1 SGHRS and CDR2 YFSETQ. For the CDR3, the DNA is TGCGCCAGCAGCGGCGACATACAAGAGACCCAGTACTTC. Protein: CASSGDIQETQYF.

The chain combines TRBV7-2 with TRBJ2-3, with 8 bases identical to TRBD2. The CDR3 contains 17 residues. Germline V CDR1 and CDR2: SGHTA, FQGNSA. The V and J ends lost 5 bases and 0 bases, in that order; junction bases with no gene match: 10. DNA of the CDR3: TGTGCCAGCAGCCCAAACGGCGGGGGGCTTAGCACAGATACGCAGTATTTT. Amino acids: CASSPNGGGLSTDTQYF.

This clone occurred once. V and J are TRBV18 and TRBJ1-1; D not resolved. CDR3 length: 13 residues. Germline CDR1 and CDR2: KGHSH and LQKENI. V was pared by 5 bases and J by 1 base, with 8 bases between. DNA of the CDR3: TGTGCCAGCTCATCTCAGAAGAACACTGAAGCTTTCTTT. Protein product: CASSSQKNTEAFF.

This sequence joins TRBV3-1 (or the pseudogene TRBV3-2) and TRBJ2-7, with 10 bases identical to TRBD2. The CDR3 consists of 15 residues. Germline V gene data show CDR1 as LGHDT and CDR2 as YNNKEL (reference sequence). V trimming: 4 bases; J trimming: 3 bases; junction bases outside the gene matches: 6. CDR3 nucleotides: TGTGCCAGCAGCCCTATAGCGGGGGGCCGCTACGAGCAGTACTTC. Its translation is CASSPIAGGRYEQYF.

J is TRBJ1-3 and V is TRBV19; D gene ambiguous. The length of the CDR3 is 13 residues. The V gene's germline CDR1 is LNHDA and CDR2 SQIVND (reference sequence). The V gene lost 6 bases and the J gene lost 7 bases, with 13 bases spanning the gap. DNA for the CDR3: TGTGCCAGTAGCGCTAGGATGGAGAACACCATATATTTT. Translating gives CASSARMENTIYF.

The gene calls are TRBV18 and TRBJ2-7; no reliable D call. The germline gives CDR1 KGHSH, CDR2 LQKENI. This CDR3 contains 11 residues. The V end lost 5 bases, the J end lost 3 bases, and 5 bases lay between the germline ends. CDR3 protein: CASSSLYEQYF. The CDR3 coding sequence is TGTGCCAGCTCATCTCTCTACGAGCAGTACTTC.

The rearrangement links TRBV10-3 to TRBJ2-5; D may be TRBD2 (5 bases). V was cut by 10 bases and J by 3 bases, with 15 bases left in between. Germline values: CDR1 ENHRY, CDR2 SYGVKD. This CDR3 is 13 amino acids long. The DNA for the CDR3 is TGTGCCACGAGGGCCGTAGCTGAAGAGACCCAGTACTTC. The encoded protein is CATRAVAEETQYF.

Here the CDR3 DNA reads TGTGCCAGCAGTGAGGGGAGGGGCAATCAGCCCCAGCATTTT. It yields the protein CASSEGRGNQPQHF. The chain couples TRBV2 to TRBJ1-5; D is unresolved. CDR1 is SNHLY, CDR2 FYNNEI, per germline. The CDR3 extends over 14 amino acids. V lost 3 bases and J 2 bases, leaving 8 bases between the germline ends.

CDR3 sequence (DNA): TGTGCCAGTAGTATAAACAGGTTAGAGAGCGAGCAGTACTTC. Its protein is CASSINRLESEQYF. V usage is TRBV19 and J usage is TRBJ2-7, with D maybe TRBD1 (5 bases). The CDR3 covers 14 residues. Germline V gene sequence: CDR1 LNHDA, CDR2 SQIVND (reference sequence). Trimming cost V 2 bases and J 6 bases, with 14 bases left between them.

The V call is TRBV30, the J call TRBJ1-1; a weak D match, TRBD1 (5 bases). Trimming removed 2 bases from V and 4 bases from J, with 14 bases in between. The germline CDR1 and CDR2 sequences are GTSNPN and SVGIG (reference sequence). This CDR3 comprises 14 residues. Here the CDR3 DNA reads TGTGCCTGGAGTTCTCTCCGCAGGGTCACTGAAGCTTTCTTT. Its translation: CAWSSLRRVTEAFF.